This TCR beta chain appears in the sequencing data of a study of neoadjuvant nivolumab and ipilimumab in lung cancer. Deletions cut 3 bases from V and 2 bases from J, with 11 bases between. CDR3 length: 15 amino acids. From germline, CDR1 is MNHNS and CDR2 SASEGT. The table came from immunoSEQ multiplex PCR; TCRdb's copy has only in-frame clones and leaves some out. The table shows about 7,700 clones, with 89% occurring only once. The V call is TRBV6-1, the J call TRBJ2-1; perhaps TRBD1 as D (5 bases). The sample here was tumor tissue, taken after neoadjuvant nivolumab, alone or with ipilimumab, at or shortly before surgery. The TCR comes from an adult with non-small cell lung cancer. Some clones in this sample may be carry-over from other donors' samples. Here the CDR3 reads CASSDMLDTYNEQFF. The CDR3 DNA sequence: TGTGCCAGCAGTGATATGCTGGACACCTACAATGAGCAGTTCTTC.